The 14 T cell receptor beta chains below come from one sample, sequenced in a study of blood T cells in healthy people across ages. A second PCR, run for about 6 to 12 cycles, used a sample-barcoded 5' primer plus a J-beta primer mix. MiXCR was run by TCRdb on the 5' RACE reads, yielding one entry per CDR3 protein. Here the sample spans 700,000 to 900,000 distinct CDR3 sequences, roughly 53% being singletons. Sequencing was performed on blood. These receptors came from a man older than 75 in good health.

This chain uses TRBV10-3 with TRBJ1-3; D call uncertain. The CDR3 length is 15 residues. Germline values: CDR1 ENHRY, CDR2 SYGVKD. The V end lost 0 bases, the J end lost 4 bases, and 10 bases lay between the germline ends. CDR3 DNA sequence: TGTGCCATCAGTGAGTCGGGCAGGAGCGGAAACACCATATATTTT. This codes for CAISESGRSGNTIYF.

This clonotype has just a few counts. In DNA form, the CDR3 reads TGTGCCAGCAGACCCCCCCTAGCTCGCGAGCAGTACTTC. Protein product: CASRPPLAREQYF. The V call is TRBV6-5, the J call TRBJ2-7; D is perhaps TRBD2 (5 bases). This CDR3 spans 13 amino acids. With 6 bases removed from V and 6 bases from J, the gap between germline ends came to 15 bases. From germline, CDR1 is MNHEY and CDR2 SVGAGI.

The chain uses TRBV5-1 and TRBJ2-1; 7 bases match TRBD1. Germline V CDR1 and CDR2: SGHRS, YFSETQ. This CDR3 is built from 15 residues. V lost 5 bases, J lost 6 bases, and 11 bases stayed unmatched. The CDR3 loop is CASRTTGTVSNEQFF. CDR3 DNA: TGCGCCAGCAGAACCACCGGGACAGTATCCAATGAGCAGTTCTTC.

The DNA of the CDR3 is TGTGCCAGCAGTATGGGACTGCGAGAGACCCAGTACTTC. As protein: CASSMGLRETQYF. The chain uses TRBV27 and TRBJ2-5; maybe TRBD2 (6 bases). The CDR3 is 13 residues long. The V end lost 5 bases, the J end lost 4 bases, and 11 bases lay between the germline ends. Germline values: CDR1 MNHEY, CDR2 SMNVEV (reference sequence).

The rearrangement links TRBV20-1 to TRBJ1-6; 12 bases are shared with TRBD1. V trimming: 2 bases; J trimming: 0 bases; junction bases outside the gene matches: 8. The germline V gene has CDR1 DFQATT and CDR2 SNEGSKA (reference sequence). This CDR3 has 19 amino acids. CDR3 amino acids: CSARRGTGGRSSYNSPLHF. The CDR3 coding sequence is TGCAGTGCTAGACGCGGGACAGGGGGCCGTAGCTCCTATAATTCACCCCTCCACTTT.

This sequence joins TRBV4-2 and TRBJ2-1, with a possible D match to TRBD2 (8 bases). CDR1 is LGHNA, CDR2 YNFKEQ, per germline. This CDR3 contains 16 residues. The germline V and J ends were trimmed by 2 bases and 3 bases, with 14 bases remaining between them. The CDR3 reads CASSQTRGTSYNEQFF. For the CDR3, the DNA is TGTGCCAGCAGCCAAACCAGGGGGACTAGCTACAATGAGCAGTTCTTC.

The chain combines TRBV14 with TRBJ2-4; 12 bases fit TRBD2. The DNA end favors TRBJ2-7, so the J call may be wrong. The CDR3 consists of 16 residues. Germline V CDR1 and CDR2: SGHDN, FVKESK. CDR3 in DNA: TGTGCCAGCAGCCACCTTCTAGCGGGAGGGGAATACGAGCAGTACTTC. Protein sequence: CASSHLLAGGEYEQYF.

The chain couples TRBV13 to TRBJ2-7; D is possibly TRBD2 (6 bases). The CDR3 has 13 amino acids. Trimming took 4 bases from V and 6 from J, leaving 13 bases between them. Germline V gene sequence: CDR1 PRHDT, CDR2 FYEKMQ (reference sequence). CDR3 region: CASSSEVGGEQYF. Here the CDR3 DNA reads TGTGCCAGCAGCTCCGAGGTGGGGGGCGAGCAGTACTTC.

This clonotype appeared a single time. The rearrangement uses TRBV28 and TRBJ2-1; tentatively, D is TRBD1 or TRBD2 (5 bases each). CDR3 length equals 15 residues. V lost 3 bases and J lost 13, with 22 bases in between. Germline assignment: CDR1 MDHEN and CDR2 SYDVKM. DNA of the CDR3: TGTGCCAGCAGTTTCGATCAGTTGACGGGGCCTACCCAGTTCTTC. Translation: CASSFDQLTGPTQFF. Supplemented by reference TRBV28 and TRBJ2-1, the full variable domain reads DVKVTQSSRYLVKRTGEKVFLECVQDMDHENMFWYRQDPGLGLRLIYFSYDVKMKEKGDIPEGYSVSREKKERFSLILESASTNQTSMYLCASSFDQLTGPTQFFGPGTRLTVL.

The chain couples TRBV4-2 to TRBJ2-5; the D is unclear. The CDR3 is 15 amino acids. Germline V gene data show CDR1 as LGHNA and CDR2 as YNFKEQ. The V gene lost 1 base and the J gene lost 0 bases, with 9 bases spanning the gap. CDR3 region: CASSQGDRDQETQYF. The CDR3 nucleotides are TGTGCCAGCAGCCAAGGCGATCGGGACCAAGAGACCCAGTACTTC.

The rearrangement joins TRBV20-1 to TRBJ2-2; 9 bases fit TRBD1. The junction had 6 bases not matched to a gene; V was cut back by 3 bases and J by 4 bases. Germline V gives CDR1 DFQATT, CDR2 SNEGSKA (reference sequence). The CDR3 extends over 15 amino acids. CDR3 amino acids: CSASQTGGSTGELFF. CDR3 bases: TGCAGTGCTAGCCAAACAGGGGGCAGCACCGGGGAGCTGTTTTTT.

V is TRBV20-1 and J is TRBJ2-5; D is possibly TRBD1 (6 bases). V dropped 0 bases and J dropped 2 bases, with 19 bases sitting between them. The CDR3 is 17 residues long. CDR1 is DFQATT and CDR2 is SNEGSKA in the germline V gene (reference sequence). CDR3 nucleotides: TGCAGTGCTAGAGATCCCGGCCCCCAGGGGTTACAAGAGACCCAGTACTTC. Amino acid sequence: CSARDPGPQGLQETQYF.

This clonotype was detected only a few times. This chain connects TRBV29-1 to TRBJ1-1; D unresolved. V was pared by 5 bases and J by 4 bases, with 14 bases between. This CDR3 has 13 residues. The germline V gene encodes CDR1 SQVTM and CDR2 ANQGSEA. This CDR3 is CSVHGRLGTEAFF. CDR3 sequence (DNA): TGCAGCGTTCACGGCCGTTTGGGCACTGAAGCTTTCTTT.

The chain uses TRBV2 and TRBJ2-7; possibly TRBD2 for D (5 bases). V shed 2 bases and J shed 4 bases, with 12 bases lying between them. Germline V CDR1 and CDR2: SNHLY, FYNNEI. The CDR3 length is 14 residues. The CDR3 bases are TGTGCCAGCAGTGAAACGGGAAGGTCGTACGAGCAGTACTTC. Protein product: CASSETGRSYEQYF.